The subject of this entry is one T cell receptor (beta chain). The source of the sample is a study of blood T cell repertoires in COVID-19. Germline V gene lookup returns CDR1 SNHLY and CDR2 FYNNEI. The CDR3 loop spans 11 amino acids. Trimming stripped 6 bases from V and 6 bases from J, with 8 bases between. Enrolled through a virtual design, the participants were between roughly 18 and 89 years of age and came from roughly 22 US areas. Sequenced by immunoSEQ multiplex PCR; TCRdb stores in-frame clones only, minus some. This sample has some 150,000 clones, with around four fifths found just once. The chain links TRBV2 to TRBJ1-2, with a possible D match to TRBD1 (5 bases). The sequencing input was PBMCs or T cells enriched from blood (not recorded which). The receptor comes from a woman in her thirties or forties who had recovered from COVID-19. This CDR3 is CASRQGHGYTF. CDR3 nucleotide sequence: TGTGCCAGCAGGCAGGGCCATGGCTACACCTTC.